This TCR beta chain was recorded in a study of PD-1 and CTLA-4 blockade in melanoma (dated by TCRdb to about 2021). General notes on the study: The study compared how PD-1 blockade and CTLA-4 blockade affected the melanoma-reactive CD8 T cell response in patients with melanoma.

Libraries were prepared through the immunoSEQ multiplex PCR assay. The immuneACCESS repertoire file appears here via TCRdb, limited to in-frame rearrangements. These files lack a portion of the clones; in checked studies, under half of the deficit traces to unresolved V genes, and the cause of the others is not known. This sample holds 31,000 or so clones; about 87% were observed only once. The ten top clones hold approximately 6.4% of the sample. Sequences SGHRS (CDR1) and YFSETQ (CDR2) are obtained from the germline V gene. Reading from cysteine to phenylalanine, the CDR3 counts 13 amino acids. The sequence is cut down to CDR3 DNA, 39 bases in frame from base 1. About this clone itself: The specificity of this receptor is unknown. At one of its ends the junction is not consistent with the germline gene, which may arise from a read error.

Sequencing was performed on CD8+ T cells from peripheral blood, taken from a patient given anti-PD-1 treatment. The receptor was isolated from a human donor with melanoma. The chain employs TRBV5-1 and TRBJ1-1; TRBD1 is a weak D gene call, 6 bases matching. The base sequence is TGCGCCAGCAGCGTAGGGGGGAACGCTGAAGCTTTCTTT. It encodes CASSVGGNAEAFF.